Here is one TCR beta chain with its context. The antigen remains unidentified. CDR1 is SNHLY and CDR2 is FYNNEI in the germline V gene. This CDR3 is built from 14 residues. V lost 8 bases and J lost 8, with 19 bases in between. Time point reported: week 35, safety follow-up. Topical imiquimod was applied with each vaccine dose, which held 300 ug of mutant IDH1 20-mer peptide. The donor cohort comprised cases of new WHO grade 3 or 4 IDH1-mutant, ATRX-lost astrocytoma. TCRdb keeps only in-frame clones here, not all; method: immunoSEQ multiplex PCR. The table includes 40,000 to 55,000 clones, more than 65% detected once. This specimen comes from a study of a mutant IDH1 vaccine in newly diagnosed glioma. At the level of the study: Treated patients, around 60% male and approximately 38% female, averaged approximately 40 years of age.

The starting material was PBMCs, obtained from a glioma patient whose treatment included an IDH1 peptide vaccine. The receptor comes from a man aged 40-55 years with glioma. The genes are TRBV2 and TRBJ2-1; no reliable D call. The DNA of the CDR3 is TGTGCCAGCTATGAGAGCAGTGAGGTGGATGAGCAGTTCTTC. This sequence encodes CASYESSEVDEQFF.